Sequencing of this T cell receptor (beta chain) was carried out in a study of cytomegalovirus exposure and HLA in healthy donors. Study-wide results and limits: TCR beta V segments were, for the most part, productive about 87% or about 30% of the time in an earlier analysis. Roughly even sequencing depth across donors was the assumption behind the presence/absence analyses.

The donors gave bone marrow, and they were healthy. Use of 60 Vbeta and 13 Jbeta primers characterized the PCR. TCRdb's copy holds only in-frame clones and misses some; the assay was immunoSEQ multiplex PCR. There are 60,000 to 70,000 clones in the sample; roughly 75% occur only once, and under 9% lies in the top ten. CDR3 size: 14 residues. The ends lost 5 bases at V and 5 bases at J; junction bases unmatched: 7. Germline V gene sequence: CDR1 LNHDA, CDR2 SQIVND (reference sequence). With respect to this clone: The antigen is unknown.

The chain joins TRBV19 to TRBJ1-1; 8 bases are shared with TRBD1. This receptor was obtained from a man aged 60-69 years in good health and CMV-seropositive. Sequenced input: PBMCs. The CDR3 protein is CASSPDRARTEAFF. As DNA, the CDR3 is TGTGCCAGTAGTCCGGACAGGGCACGGACTGAAGCTTTCTTT.